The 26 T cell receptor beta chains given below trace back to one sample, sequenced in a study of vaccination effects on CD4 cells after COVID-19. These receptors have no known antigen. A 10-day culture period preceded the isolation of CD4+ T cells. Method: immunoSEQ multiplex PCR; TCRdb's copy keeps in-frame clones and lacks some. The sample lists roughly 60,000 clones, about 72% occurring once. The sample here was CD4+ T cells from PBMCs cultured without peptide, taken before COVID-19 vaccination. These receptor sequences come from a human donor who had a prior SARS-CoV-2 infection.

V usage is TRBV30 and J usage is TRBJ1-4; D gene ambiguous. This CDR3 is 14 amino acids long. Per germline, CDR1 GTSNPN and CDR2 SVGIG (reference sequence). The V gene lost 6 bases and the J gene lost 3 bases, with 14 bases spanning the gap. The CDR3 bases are TGTGCCTGTTGTGGGAAGCAGGCTAATGAAAAACTGTTTTTT. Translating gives CACCGKQANEKLFF.

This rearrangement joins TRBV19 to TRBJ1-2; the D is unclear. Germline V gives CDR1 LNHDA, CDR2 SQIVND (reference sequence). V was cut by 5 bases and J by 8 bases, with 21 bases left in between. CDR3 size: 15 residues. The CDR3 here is CASSEPHLSQRGYTF. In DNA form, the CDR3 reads TGTGCCAGTAGTGAACCCCATCTGTCCCAGAGAGGCTACACCTTC.

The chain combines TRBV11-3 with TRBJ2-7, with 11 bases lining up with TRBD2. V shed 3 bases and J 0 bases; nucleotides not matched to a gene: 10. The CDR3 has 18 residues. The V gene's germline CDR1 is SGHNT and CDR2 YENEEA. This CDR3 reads CASSLQSGTSGTSYEQYF. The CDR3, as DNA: TGTGCCAGCAGCTTGCAATCCGGGACTAGCGGTACCTCCTACGAGCAGTACTTC.

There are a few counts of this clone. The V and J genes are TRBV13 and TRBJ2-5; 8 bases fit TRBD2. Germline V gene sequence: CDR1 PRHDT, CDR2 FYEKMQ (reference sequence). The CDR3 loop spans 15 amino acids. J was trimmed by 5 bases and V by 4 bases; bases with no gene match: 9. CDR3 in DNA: TGTGCCAGCAGCTCCCGGGGGGGTCTTTCCGAGACCCAGTACTTC. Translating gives CASSSRGGLSETQYF. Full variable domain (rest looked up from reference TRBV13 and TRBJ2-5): AAGVIQSPRHLIKEKRETATLKCYPIPRHDTVYWYQQGPGQDPQFLISFYEKMQSDKGSIPDRFSAQQFSDYHSELNMSSLELGDSALYFCASSSRGGLSETQYFGPGTRLLVL.

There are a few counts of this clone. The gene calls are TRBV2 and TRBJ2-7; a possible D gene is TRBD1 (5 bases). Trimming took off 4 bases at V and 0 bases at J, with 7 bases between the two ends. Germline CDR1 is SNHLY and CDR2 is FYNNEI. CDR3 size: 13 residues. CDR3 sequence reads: CASSVDSSYEQYF. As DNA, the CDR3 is TGTGCCAGCAGTGTAGACAGCTCCTACGAGCAGTACTTC.

The CDR3 bases are TGTGCCAGCTCACCCTTAGTACCGCGGACCACCTACGAGCAGTACTTC. This gives the protein CASSPLVPRTTYEQYF. The V call is TRBV18, the J call TRBJ2-7, with D unresolved. Germline values: CDR1 KGHSH, CDR2 LQKENI. CDR3 length equals 16 residues. The V end was cut by 3 bases, the J end by 2 bases, with 17 bases between.

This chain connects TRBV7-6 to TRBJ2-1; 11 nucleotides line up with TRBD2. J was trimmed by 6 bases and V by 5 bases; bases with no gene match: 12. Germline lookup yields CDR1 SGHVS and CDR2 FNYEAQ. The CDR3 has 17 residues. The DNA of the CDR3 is TGTGCCAGCAGCCAACTTAGCGGGAGGGCCGATTTCAATGAGCAGTTCTTC. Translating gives CASSQLSGRADFNEQFF.

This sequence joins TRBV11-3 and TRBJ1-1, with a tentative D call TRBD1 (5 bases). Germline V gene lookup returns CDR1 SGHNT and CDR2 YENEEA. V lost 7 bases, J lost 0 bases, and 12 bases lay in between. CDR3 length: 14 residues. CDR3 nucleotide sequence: TGTGCCAGCAAGAGGACAAGCATGAACACTGAAGCTTTCTTT. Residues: CASKRTSMNTEAFF.

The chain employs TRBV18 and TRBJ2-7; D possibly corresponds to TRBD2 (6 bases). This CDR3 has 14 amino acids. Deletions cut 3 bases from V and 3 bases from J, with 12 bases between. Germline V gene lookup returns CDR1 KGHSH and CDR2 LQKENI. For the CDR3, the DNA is TGTGCCAGCTCACCCCGGGGAGGATTCTACGAGCAGTACTTC. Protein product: CASSPRGGFYEQYF.

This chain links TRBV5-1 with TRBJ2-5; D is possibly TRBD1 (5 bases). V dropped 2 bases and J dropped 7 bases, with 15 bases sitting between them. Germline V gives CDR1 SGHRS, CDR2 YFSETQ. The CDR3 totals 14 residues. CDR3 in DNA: TGCGCCAGCAGCTTTGCACAGGTAGGGCGGACCCAGTACTTC. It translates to CASSFAQVGRTQYF.

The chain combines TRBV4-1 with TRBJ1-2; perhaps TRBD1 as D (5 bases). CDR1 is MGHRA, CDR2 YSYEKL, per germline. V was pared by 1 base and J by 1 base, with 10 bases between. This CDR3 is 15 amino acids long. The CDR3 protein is CASSQVLGLNYGYTF. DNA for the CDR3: TGCGCCAGCAGCCAAGTTCTGGGACTTAACTATGGCTACACCTTC.

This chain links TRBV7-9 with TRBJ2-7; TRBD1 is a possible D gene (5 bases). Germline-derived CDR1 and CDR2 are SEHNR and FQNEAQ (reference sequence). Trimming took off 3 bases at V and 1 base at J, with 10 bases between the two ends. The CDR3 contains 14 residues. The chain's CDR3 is CASSFQGMSYEQYF. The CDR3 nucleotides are TGTGCCAGCAGCTTCCAGGGAATGTCCTACGAGCAGTACTTC.

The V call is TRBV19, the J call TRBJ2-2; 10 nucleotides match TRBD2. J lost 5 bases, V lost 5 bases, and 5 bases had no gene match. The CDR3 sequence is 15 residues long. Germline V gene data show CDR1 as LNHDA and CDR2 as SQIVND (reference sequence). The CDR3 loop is CASSDPGLATGELFF. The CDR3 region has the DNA TGTGCCAGTAGTGACCCGGGACTAGCGACCGGGGAGCTGTTTTTT. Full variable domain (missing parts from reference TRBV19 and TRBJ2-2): DGGITQSPKYLFRKEGQNVTLSCEQNLNHDAMYWYRQDPGQGLRLIYYSQIVNDFQKGDIAEGYSVSREKKESFPLTVTSAQKNPTAFYLCASSDPGLATGELFFGEGSRLTVL.

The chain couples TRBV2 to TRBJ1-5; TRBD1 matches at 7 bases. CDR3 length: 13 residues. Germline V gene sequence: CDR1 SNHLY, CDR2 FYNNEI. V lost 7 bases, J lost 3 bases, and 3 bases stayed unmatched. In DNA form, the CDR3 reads TGTGCCAGCACCAGGGGGTCCAATCAGCCCCAGCATTTT. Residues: CASTRGSNQPQHF. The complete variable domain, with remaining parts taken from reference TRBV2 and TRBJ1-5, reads EPEVTQTPSHQVTQMGQEVILRCVPISNHLYFYWYRQILGQKVEFLVSFYNNEISEKSEIFDDQFSVERPDGSNFTLKIRSTKLEDSAMYFCASTRGSNQPQHFGDGTRLSIL.

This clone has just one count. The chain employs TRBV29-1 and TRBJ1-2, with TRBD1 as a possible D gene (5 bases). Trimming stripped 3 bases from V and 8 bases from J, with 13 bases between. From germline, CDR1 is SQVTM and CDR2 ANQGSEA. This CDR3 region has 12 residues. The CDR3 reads CSVDLSGYGYTF. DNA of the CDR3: TGCAGCGTTGATCTTTCAGGGTACGGCTACACCTTC.

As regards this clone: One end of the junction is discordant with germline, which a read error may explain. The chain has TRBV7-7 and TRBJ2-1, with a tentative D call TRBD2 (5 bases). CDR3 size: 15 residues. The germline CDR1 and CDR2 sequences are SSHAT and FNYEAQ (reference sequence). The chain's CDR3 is CASSLGRGPGNEQFF. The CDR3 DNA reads TGTGCTAGCAGCTTAGGGCGAGGGCCTGGCAATGAGCAGTTCTTC.

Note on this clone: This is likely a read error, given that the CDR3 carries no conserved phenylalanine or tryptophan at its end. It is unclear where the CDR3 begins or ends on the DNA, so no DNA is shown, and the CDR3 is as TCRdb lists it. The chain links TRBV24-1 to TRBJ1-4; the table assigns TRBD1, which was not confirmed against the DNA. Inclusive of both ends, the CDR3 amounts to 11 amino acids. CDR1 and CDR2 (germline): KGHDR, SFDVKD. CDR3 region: CATSGQGPLRS.

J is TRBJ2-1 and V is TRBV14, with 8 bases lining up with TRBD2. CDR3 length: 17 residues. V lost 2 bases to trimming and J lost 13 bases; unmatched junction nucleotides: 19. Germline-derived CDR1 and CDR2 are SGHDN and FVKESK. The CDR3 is CASSQQIGGGRSTGQFF. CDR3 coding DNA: TGTGCCAGCAGCCAACAGATAGGCGGCGGGAGGTCGACCGGCCAGTTCTTC.

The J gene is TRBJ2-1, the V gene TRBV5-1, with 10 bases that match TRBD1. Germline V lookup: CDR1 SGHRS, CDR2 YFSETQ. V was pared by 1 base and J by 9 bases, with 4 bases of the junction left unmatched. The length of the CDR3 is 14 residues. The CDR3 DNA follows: TGCGCCAGCAGCTTGAGACAGGGGGCCTTTGAGCAGTTCTTC. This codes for CASSLRQGAFEQFF.

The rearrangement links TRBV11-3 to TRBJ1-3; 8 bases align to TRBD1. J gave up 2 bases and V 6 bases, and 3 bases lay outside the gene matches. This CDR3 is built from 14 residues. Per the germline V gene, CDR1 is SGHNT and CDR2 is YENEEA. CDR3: CASREQGAGNTIYF. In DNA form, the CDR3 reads TGTGCCAGCAGAGAACAGGGGGCTGGAAACACCATATATTTT.

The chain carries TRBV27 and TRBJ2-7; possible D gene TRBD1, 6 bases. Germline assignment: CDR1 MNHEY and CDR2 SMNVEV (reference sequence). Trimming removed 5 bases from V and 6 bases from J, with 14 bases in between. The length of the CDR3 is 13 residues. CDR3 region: CASSMTGLGEQYF. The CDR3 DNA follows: TGTGCCAGCAGTATGACAGGACTGGGCGAGCAGTACTTC.

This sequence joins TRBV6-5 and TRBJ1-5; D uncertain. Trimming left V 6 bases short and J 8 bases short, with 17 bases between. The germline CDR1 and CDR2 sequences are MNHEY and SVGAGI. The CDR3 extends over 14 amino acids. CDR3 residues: CASRFSPSLEPQHF. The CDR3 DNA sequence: TGTGCCAGCAGATTTAGCCCGTCGTTGGAGCCCCAGCATTTT.

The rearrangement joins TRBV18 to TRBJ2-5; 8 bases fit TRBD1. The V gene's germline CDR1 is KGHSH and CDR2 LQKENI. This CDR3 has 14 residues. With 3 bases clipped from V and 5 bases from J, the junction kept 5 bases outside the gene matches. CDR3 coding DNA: TGTGCCAGCTCACCCGGACAGGGATGGGAGACCCAGTACTTC. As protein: CASSPGQGWETQYF.

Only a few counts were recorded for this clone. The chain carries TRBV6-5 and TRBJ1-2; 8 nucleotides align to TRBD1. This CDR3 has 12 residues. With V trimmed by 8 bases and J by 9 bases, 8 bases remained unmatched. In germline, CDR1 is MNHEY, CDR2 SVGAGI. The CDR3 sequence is CASRRQGMSYTF. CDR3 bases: TGTGCCAGCCGTAGACAGGGGATGAGCTACACCTTC.

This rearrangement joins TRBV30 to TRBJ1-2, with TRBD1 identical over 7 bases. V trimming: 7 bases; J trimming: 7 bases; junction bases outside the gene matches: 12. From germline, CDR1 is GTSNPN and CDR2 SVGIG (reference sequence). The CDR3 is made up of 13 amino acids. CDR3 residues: CASRAGGAGGYTF. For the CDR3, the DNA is TGTGCCTCAAGGGCAGGGGGGGCCGGTGGCTACACCTTC.

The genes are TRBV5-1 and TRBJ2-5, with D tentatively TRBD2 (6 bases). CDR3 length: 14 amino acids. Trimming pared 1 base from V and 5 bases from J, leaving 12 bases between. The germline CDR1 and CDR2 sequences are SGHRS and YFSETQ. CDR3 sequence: CASSLSGSGETQYF. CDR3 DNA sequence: TGCGCCAGCAGCTTGTCGGGGAGCGGGGAGACCCAGTACTTC.